This T cell receptor (beta chain) was recorded in a study of shared clonotypes between healthy human individuals (dated by TCRdb to 2020 to 2021). Study-wide context: The cohort included three men and a couple of women between 18 and 49 years of age. Between about 0.8 and 8.9 billion PBMCs per donor were obtained by leukapheresis. To increase sequencing depth and limit assay-specific biases, TCR repertoire library preparation and sequencing were carried out by different laboratories using diverse techniques. To estimate repertoire size and how much clonotypes are shared between individuals, the study performed deep sequencing of blood TCR repertoires from roughly five healthy adults. Per donor, three plates each were used for CD4 naive and CD4 memory, two for CD8 naive, and one for CD8 memory. General conclusions and limits of the study: Only blood was sampled, and tissue TCR repertoires likely differ from those in blood. Approximately 4.8% of naive CD4, roughly 3.6% of naive CD8, approximately 2.2% of memory CD4, and over 0.35% of memory CD8 clonotypes were shared across a few donors. Even with the large sequencing depth, rarefaction of the sorted-subset datasets indicated that sequencing was incomplete. Pairwise subsampling indicated that sequencing depth was expected to affect the degree of clonotype sharing among donors. Compared with non-shared clonotypes, clonotypes shared by all four sorted-subset donors had higher generation probabilities. Estimated clonotype richness was generally larger for naive than for memory subsets. The genetic and exposure-history diversity represented was limited by the small number of donors.

Using the deep immunoSEQ assay, multiplex PCR amplified TCR CDR3 regions from genomic DNA. For each cell subset, the extracted genomic DNA was distributed evenly across all wells of several immunoSEQ 96-well plates, and each plate served as one replicate. Each replicate PCR for sorted subsets received roughly 200 ng genomic DNA, equal to some 32,000 T cell genomes. The purified libraries were quantified using a Qubit 3.0 fluorometer, sized with a Bioanalyzer 2100, and then quantified again using the KAPA Library Quantification kit. Every immunoSEQ 96-well plate was sequenced on a dedicated single-read 150-cycle Illumina NextSeq 550 flow cell. From the authors' description of their analysis: Because only junctional sequences without quality scores were contained in the immunoSEQ output, filtering matching that applied to full-length reads could not be performed. Sequences were annotated with PyIR, a Python wrapper for IgBLAST v1.9, using IMGT germline references to assign V/J genes and CDR3. Reads with weak V/J assignments (E-value above 1e-6), missing CDR3, stop codons, out-of-frame junctions, or ambiguous translated residues were removed. V3J clonotypes were defined as sequences sharing an identical inferred V gene, J gene, and CDR3 amino acid sequence. Percentage overlap between repertoires was calculated by dividing the number of shared unique clonotypes by the size of the smaller repertoire. Three approaches were used to assess repertoire richness: RTK rarefaction, the Chao1 estimator, and Recon v2.1 estimates of unobserved clonotypes. Generation probabilities for all TCRbeta clonotypes obtained by the gDNA method from a handful of donors were computed using OLGA. This is the immuneACCESS table as TCRdb keeps it, with only in-frame sequences that have V and J called. A part of the clones is gone; compared with another copy, unresolved V genes explain less than half, and the rest is unexplained. V, J and clone size were drawn from that table, and D and trimming were deduced from the DNA. Recorded for this sample are around 1,100,000 clones; 70% to 85% of them occurred a single time. The top ten clones comprise more than 0.85% of the sample.

About this clone itself: The target of this receptor is not known. The input lacks base qualities; no much larger clone sits a single base away.

The donors were healthy, HIV-negative adults with no recently reported acute infections or vaccinations. Only Caucasian adults living in Nashville, Tennessee, USA were represented among the donors. CD4+ T cells were enriched by magnetic negative selection; naive cells were then positively selected on CD45RA, and the negative fraction formed the memory subset. Blood was obtained by leukapheresis, after which PBMCs were separated by Ficoll-Histopaque density gradient centrifugation and cryopreserved in liquid nitrogen vapor phase. Analytical flow cytometry was used to check the purity and quantity of each magnetically sorted T cell population. Each sorted fraction had its genomic DNA isolated and then quantified by UV absorbance on a Nanodrop 2000c. From V the trimming removes 10 bases and from J it removes 5 bases, while the gene matches leave 12 bases of the junction unaccounted for. The CDR1 and CDR2 encoded by the germline V gene are MDHEN and SYDVKM. From its cysteine to its phenylalanine, the CDR3 spans 15 amino acids. Kept here is only the CDR3 DNA, which spans 45 bases and is read in frame from base 1.

The sample comprised memory CD4+ T cells from PBMCs. The cell subset or site label of this sample denotes: CD45RA-negative fraction. This clonotype was sampled from a man aged 18 to 30 in good health. Some clones in this sample may be carry-over from other donors' samples. This receptor chain uses TRBV28 and TRBJ2-1; TRBD1 aligns with 9 central bases. The CDR3 protein is CAIKKGQGSDNEQFF. DNA sequence: TGTGCCATCAAAAAGGGACAGGGCTCGGACAATGAGCAGTTCTTC.